This note documents a single TCR beta chain sequence. Generated by immunoSEQ multiplex PCR, the TCRdb table keeps only in-frame clones and is missing some. The sample includes 150,000 or so clones, 85% to 90% seen only once; the top ten take about 11%. This sample was taken from a study of control samples from healthy donors and cancer patients. The germline V gene encodes CDR1 ENHRY and CDR2 SYGVKD. V was pared by 4 bases and J by 8 bases, with 4 bases of the junction left unmatched. CDR3 length: 12 residues. The sequenced sample was blood. The sequence was obtained from a man aged 25-40 years in good health. This sequence joins TRBV10-3 and TRBJ1-2, with 7 bases that match TRBD1. The CDR3 nucleotides read TGTGCCATCAGTGTTCAGGGGGGAGGCTACACCTTC. This encodes CAISVQGGGYTF.